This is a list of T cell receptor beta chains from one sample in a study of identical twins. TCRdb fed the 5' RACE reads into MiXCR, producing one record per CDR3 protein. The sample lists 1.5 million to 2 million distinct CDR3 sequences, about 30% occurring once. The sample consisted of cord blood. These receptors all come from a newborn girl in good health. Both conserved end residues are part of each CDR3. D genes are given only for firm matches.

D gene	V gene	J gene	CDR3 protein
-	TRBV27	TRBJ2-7	CASNLSLGAPYEQYF
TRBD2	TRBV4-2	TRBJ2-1	CASSQVGGLAGPLGDEQFF
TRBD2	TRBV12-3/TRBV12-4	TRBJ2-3	CASSPSSGASGTQYF
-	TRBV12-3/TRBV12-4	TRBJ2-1	CASSERDQSYNEQFF
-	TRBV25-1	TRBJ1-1	CASSDGGTNTEAFF
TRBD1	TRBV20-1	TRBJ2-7	CSATSPGTGNYEQYF
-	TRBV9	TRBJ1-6	CASSVGRPYNSPLHF
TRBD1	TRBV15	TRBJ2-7	CATSRGGGGQGSYEQYF
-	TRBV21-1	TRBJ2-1	CASSKGGLAGGNEQFF
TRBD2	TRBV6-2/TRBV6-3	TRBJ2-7	CASSYVRTSGSRAVYEQYF
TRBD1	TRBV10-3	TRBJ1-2	CAIGKTGTGAYGYTF
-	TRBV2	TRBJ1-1	CASSEEGGGTGTEAFF
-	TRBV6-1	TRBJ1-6	CASRRGLLSSYNSPLHF
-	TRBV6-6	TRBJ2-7	CASSYLGEPRSYEQYF
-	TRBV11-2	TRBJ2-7	CASERTSGYDYEQYF
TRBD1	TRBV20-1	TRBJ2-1	CSAWSQGGYHYNEQFF
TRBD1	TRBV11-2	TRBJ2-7	CASSLGGQGVEQYF
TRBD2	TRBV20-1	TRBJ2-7	CSASAGGGGYYEQYF
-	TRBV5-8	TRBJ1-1	CASSRRGGLNTEASF
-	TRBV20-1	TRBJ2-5	CSARRGQQETQYF
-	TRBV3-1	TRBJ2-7	CASSQDWTSAYEQYF
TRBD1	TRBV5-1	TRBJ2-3	CASRGQPPTDTQYF
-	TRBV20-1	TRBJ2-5	CSASTNNGETQYF
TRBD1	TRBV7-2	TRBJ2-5	CASSSRRDRGETQYF
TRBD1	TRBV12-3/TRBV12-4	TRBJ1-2	CASTVDRGANYGYTF
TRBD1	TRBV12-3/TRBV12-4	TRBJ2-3	CACSLGQGRTDTQYF
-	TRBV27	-	CASTLEGIGEQYF
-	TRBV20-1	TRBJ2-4	CSASSKYF
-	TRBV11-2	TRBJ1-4	CASSLRTVATNEKLFF
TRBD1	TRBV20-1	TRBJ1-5	CSASGTGYSNQPQHF
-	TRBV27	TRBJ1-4	CASSPWTDLREKLFF
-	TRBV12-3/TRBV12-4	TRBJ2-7	CASSLRVYEQYF
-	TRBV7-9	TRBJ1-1	CASSWGGPNTEAFF
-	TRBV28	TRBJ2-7	CASSLKGFTYEQYF
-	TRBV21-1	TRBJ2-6	CASSKSNGTDNVLTF
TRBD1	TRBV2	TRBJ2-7	CASRPGQDEQYF
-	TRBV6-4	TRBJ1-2	CASSVSRQDYGYTF
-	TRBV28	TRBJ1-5	CTSTGSNQPQHF
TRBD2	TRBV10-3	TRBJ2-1	CAIRPSGRVSYNEQFF
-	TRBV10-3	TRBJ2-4	CAISEYSPYEQYF
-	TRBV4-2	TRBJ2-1	CASSQDVGLSSYNEQFF
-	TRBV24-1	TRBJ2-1	CATARRQGGNEQFF
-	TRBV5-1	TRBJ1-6	CASSSEGYNSPLHF
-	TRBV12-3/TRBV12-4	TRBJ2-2	CASSGRTGELFF
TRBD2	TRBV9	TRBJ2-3	CASSSGLADTDTQYF
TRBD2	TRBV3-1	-	CASSQAPAGNYEQYF
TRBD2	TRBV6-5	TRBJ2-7	CASSFDGTKKYEQYF
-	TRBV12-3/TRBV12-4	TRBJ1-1	CASSPGGWGAFF
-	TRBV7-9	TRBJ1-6	CASSFRTRSTSSYNSPLHF
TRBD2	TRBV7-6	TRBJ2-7	CASSLTIAGGSYEQYF
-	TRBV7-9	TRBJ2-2	CASLVAGELFF
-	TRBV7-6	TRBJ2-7	CASSLDAYYEQYF
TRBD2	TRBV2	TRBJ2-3	CASSEAGSGADTQYF
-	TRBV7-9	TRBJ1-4	CASSLVGRRGGEKLFF
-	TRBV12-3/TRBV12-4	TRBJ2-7	CASSFAGEQYF
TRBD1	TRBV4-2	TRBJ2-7	CASSQEFWGQGSYEQYF
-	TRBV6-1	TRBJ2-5	CASTESPGYQETQYF
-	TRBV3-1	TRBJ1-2	CASSQRTPTGPAPYGYTF
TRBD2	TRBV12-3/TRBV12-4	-	CASSLSLRTSGGTHNYEQYF
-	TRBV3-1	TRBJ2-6	CASRLVGANVLTF